The 20 T cell receptor beta chains in this list originate from one sample, sequenced in a study of shared clonotypes between healthy human individuals. Method: immunoSEQ multiplex PCR; TCRdb's copy keeps in-frame clones and lacks some. The sample gives more than 2 million clones, 95% of which show up once; under 0.15% is in the top ten. The sample consisted of naive CD4+ T cells sorted from blood. The subset denotes: CD45RA+ positively selected. All receptors come from a man aged 18-30 years in good health.

Comments on this clone: The same CDR3 also results from other DNA sequences found in this sample. The rearrangement uses TRBV20-1 and TRBJ2-1, with D unresolved. Per the germline V gene, CDR1 is DFQATT and CDR2 is SNEGSKA (reference sequence). Trimming stripped 0 bases from V and 10 bases from J, with 7 bases between. The CDR3 covers 11 residues. CDR3 sequence reads: CSARDLPEQFF. In DNA form, the CDR3 reads TGCAGTGCTAGAGATTTACCAGAGCAGTTCTTC.

The V call is TRBV11-2, the J call TRBJ1-1; possible D gene TRBD1, 5 bases. Germline V CDR1 and CDR2: SGHAT, FQNNGV. The CDR3 has 13 amino acids. Trimming took off 1 base at V and 8 bases at J, with 11 bases between the two ends. CDR3 sequence reads: CASSLVAGTEAFF. In nucleotides, the CDR3 is TGTGCCAGCAGCTTAGTAGCAGGGACCGAAGCTTTCTTT.

This clone was picked up many times. The CDR3 loop reads CASSLTGQGPYEQYF. CDR3 nucleotide sequence: TGTGCCAGCAGCTTAACGGGACAGGGTCCCTACGAGCAGTACTTC. This chain connects TRBV7-9 to TRBJ2-7; 9 bases are a match to TRBD1. The CDR3 sequence is 15 residues long. V was pared by 2 bases and J by 2 bases, with 4 bases of the junction left unmatched. The germline gives CDR1 SEHNR, CDR2 FQNEAQ (reference sequence).

The chain is built from TRBV4-1 and TRBJ1-2; 12 nucleotides match TRBD1. The CDR3 extends over 15 amino acids. Trimming cost V 2 bases and J 7 bases; bases outside gene matches: 5. Looked up from germline, CDR1 is MGHRA and CDR2 is YSYEKL. CDR3 protein: CASSQTGTGGGGYTF. The CDR3 DNA is TGCGCCAGCAGCCAAACAGGGACAGGGGGCGGTGGCTACACCTTC.

V usage is TRBV5-4 and J usage is TRBJ2-7; 12 bases are shared with TRBD1. The CDR3 is 17 amino acids. Trimming took 0 bases from V and 3 from J; bases not matched to a gene: 7. Per the germline V gene, CDR1 is SGHNT and CDR2 is YYREEE (reference sequence). CDR3 in amino acids: CASSLAGGQGAYYEQYF. DNA for the CDR3: TGTGCCAGCAGCTTGGCCGGGGGACAGGGGGCATACTACGAGCAGTACTTC.

As to this clone: The sample contains more than one DNA sequence encoding this CDR3. This sequence joins TRBV11-2 and TRBJ2-7; 10 bases fit TRBD2. The CDR3 has 15 residues. Germline CDR1 and CDR2: SGHAT and FQNNGV. V shed 3 bases, J shed 4 bases, and the junction held 6 bases outside the gene matches. The DNA for the CDR3 is TGTGCCAGCAGCTTGAGCGGGGGGGGCCCGTACGAGCAGTACTTC. This gives the protein CASSLSGGGPYEQYF. Complete variable domain (other parts from reference TRBV11-2 and TRBJ2-7): EAGVAQSPRYKIIEKRQSVAFWCNPISGHATLYWYQQILGQGPKLLIQFQNNGVVDDSQLPKDRFSAERLKGVDSTLKIQPAKLEDSAVYLCASSLSGGGPYEQYFGPGTRLTVT.

This chain uses TRBV18 with TRBJ1-1; TRBD1 might be the D (5 bases). The V gene lost 0 bases and the J gene lost 4 bases, with 9 bases spanning the gap. The germline V gene encodes CDR1 KGHSH and CDR2 LQKENI. The CDR3 consists of 14 residues. The CDR3 spells CASSPPVGATEAFF. Written as DNA, the CDR3 is TGTGCCAGCTCACCACCCGTAGGGGCCACTGAAGCTTTCTTT.

The chain has TRBV18 and TRBJ1-1; D is unclear. V was pared by 0 bases and J by 1 base, with 9 bases between. The CDR3 loop spans 15 amino acids. The germline V gene encodes CDR1 KGHSH and CDR2 LQKENI. The CDR3 coding sequence is TGTGCCAGCTCACCACCGGCCGGGGAGAACACTGAAGCTTTCTTT. This gives the protein CASSPPAGENTEAFF.

This clone was counted a single time. This sequence joins TRBV10-1 and TRBJ1-2; 8 nucleotides line up with TRBD1. V was pared by 3 bases and J by 5 bases, with 2 bases of the junction left unmatched. Germline CDR1 WNHNN, CDR2 SYGVQD (reference sequence). This CDR3 contains 13 residues. The CDR3 sequence: CASSDDRGYGYTF. DNA of the CDR3: TGCGCCAGCAGTGATGACAGGGGTTATGGCTACACCTTC.

This chain links TRBV5-1 with TRBJ1-1; 8 bases are a match to TRBD1. Per germline, CDR1 SGHRS and CDR2 YFSETQ. This CDR3 spans 15 amino acids. Trimming cost V 2 bases and J 1 base; bases outside gene matches: 4. As DNA, the CDR3 is TGCGCCAGCAGCTTCCGACAGGGGCCGAACACTGAAGCTTTCTTT. It translates to CASSFRQGPNTEAFF.

The chain combines TRBV30 with TRBJ1-2; D remains ambiguous. The CDR3 consists of 12 residues. Germline CDR1 and CDR2: GTSNPN and SVGIG (reference sequence). V was clipped by 6 bases and J by 2 bases, with 10 bases between them. The DNA for the CDR3 is TGTGCCTGTCGACCATTCAACTATGGCTACACCTTC. Its translation is CACRPFNYGYTF. The full variable domain, completed using reference TRBV30 and TRBJ1-2, is SQTIHQWPATLVQPVGSPLSLECTVEGTSNPNLYWYRQAAGRGLQLLFYSVGIGQISSEVPQNLSASRPQDRQFILSSKKLLLSDSGFYLCACRPFNYGYTFGSGTRLTVV.

As regards this clone: Different DNA sequences within this sample yield the same CDR3. The rearrangement uses TRBV28 and TRBJ2-5, with 12 positions matching TRBD2. V trimming: 3 bases; J trimming: 2 bases; junction bases outside the gene matches: 4. The CDR3 has 16 amino acids. Per the germline V gene, CDR1 is MDHEN and CDR2 is SYDVKM. The CDR3: CASSLALAGGQETQYF. The CDR3 nucleotides read TGTGCCAGCAGTTTGGCCCTAGCGGGGGGGCAAGAGACCCAGTACTTC.

The chain couples TRBV6-1 to TRBJ2-5; D uncertain. Germline CDR1 is MNHNS and CDR2 is SASEGT. The ends were cut back, 7 bases at V and 2 bases at J, with 8 bases in the middle. The length of the CDR3 is 12 residues. The CDR3 DNA reads as TGTGCCAGCAAGATGAGTCAAGAGACCCAGTACTTC. Translation gives CASKMSQETQYF.

The chain combines TRBV7-8 with TRBJ2-7; weak D call: TRBD1 (6 bases). Trimming pared 2 bases from V and 0 bases from J, leaving 8 bases between. The CDR3 covers 14 residues. Germline V gene sequence: CDR1 SGHVS, CDR2 FQNEAQ. CDR3 DNA: TGTGCCAGCAGCTTAACAGGGAACTCCTACGAGCAGTACTTC. This sequence encodes CASSLTGNSYEQYF.

V gene TRBV28 combines with J gene TRBJ2-1, with a weak D call TRBD2 (6 bases). V was trimmed by 4 bases and J by 6 bases, leaving 16 bases between them. Germline assignment: CDR1 MDHEN and CDR2 SYDVKM. The CDR3 consists of 15 residues. This CDR3 reads CASSYDPGGINEQFF. In DNA form, the CDR3 reads TGTGCCAGCAGTTACGACCCGGGCGGGATCAATGAGCAGTTCTTC. The full variable domain, with the rest looked up from reference TRBV28 and TRBJ2-1, is DVKVTQSSRYLVKRTGEKVFLECVQDMDHENMFWYRQDPGLGLRLIYFSYDVKMKEKGDIPEGYSVSREKKERFSLILESASTNQTSMYLCASSYDPGGINEQFFGPGTRLTVL.

Concerning this clone itself: Other nucleotide sequences in the sample specify the same CDR3. This chain uses TRBV5-6 with TRBJ1-5; weak D call: TRBD1 (5 bases). The CDR3 is 14 amino acids. V gave up 5 bases and J gave up 1 base, with 10 bases separating them. The V gene's germline CDR1 is SGHDT and CDR2 YYEEEE. CDR3: CASSQGVSNQPQHF. CDR3 coding DNA: TGTGCCAGCAGTCAGGGAGTAAGCAATCAGCCCCAGCATTTT.

The rearrangement joins TRBV4-3 to TRBJ2-1; perhaps TRBD2 as D (5 bases). V was trimmed by 0 bases and J by 12 bases, leaving 9 bases between them. This CDR3 region has 12 residues. Germline values: CDR1 LGHNA, CDR2 YSLEER. CDR3 protein: CASSQEGGLQFF. DNA for the CDR3: TGCGCCAGCAGCCAAGAAGGCGGGTTGCAGTTCTTC.

The genes are TRBV2 and TRBJ2-1, with D possibly matching TRBD2 (5 bases). Germline CDR1 reads SNHLY; CDR2 reads FYNNEI. The CDR3 is 15 residues long. V shed 6 bases and J shed 0 bases, with 12 bases lying between them. As DNA, the CDR3 is TGTGCCAGCAGGAGAGCGGAGAGCTCCTACAATGAGCAGTTCTTC. The encoded protein is CASRRAESSYNEQFF.

The CDR3 DNA reads as TGTGCCAGCAGGACAGGGACTAGCGGAAGGAGGGCCTACGAGCAGTACTTC. This sequence encodes CASRTGTSGRRAYEQYF. This sequence joins TRBV12-1 and TRBJ2-7; TRBD2 was called by the table and not checked on the DNA. TRBV12-1 has pseudogene status. The CDR3 sequence is 17 residues long.

V is TRBV30 and J is TRBJ1-5, with D perhaps matching TRBD1 (5 bases). V lost 2 bases to trimming and J lost 6 bases, with 14 bases between them. CDR1 GTSNPN and CDR2 SVGIG come from the germline V gene (reference sequence). This CDR3 spans 14 amino acids. CDR3 sequence (DNA): TGTGCCTGGAGTACCCCGGGGGGGAGTCAGCCCCAGCATTTT. It encodes CAWSTPGGSQPQHF. Based on the CDR3 plus reference TRBV30 and TRBJ1-5, the full variable domain is SQTIHQWPATLVQPVGSPLSLECTVEGTSNPNLYWYRQAAGRGLQLLFYSVGIGQISSEVPQNLSASRPQDRQFILSSKKLLLSDSGFYLCAWSTPGGSQPQHFGDGTRLSIL.